The 14 T cell receptor beta chains given below trace back to one sample, sequenced in a study of identical twins. Using its own MiXCR run on the 5' RACE reads, TCRdb lists one record per CDR3 protein. Of 460,000 or so distinct CDR3 sequences listed, 12% to 15% were seen once; the top ten hold about 0.53%. These same records also appear under a second study, on yellow fever vaccine responses in identical twins.

Specimen: CD4+ T cells sorted from blood. These receptors were taken from a young woman in good health.

The chain uses TRBV7-9 and TRBJ1-2, with D possibly matching TRBD1 (6 bases). The CDR3 consists of 17 residues. Between the trimmed V and J ends, which lost 4 bases and 0 bases, there was a span of 18 bases. CDR1 is SEHNR and CDR2 is FQNEAQ in the germline V gene (reference sequence). DNA of the CDR3: TGTGCCAGCAGCTCACTACAGGGTAGAAGAACTAACTATGGCTACACCTTC. It specifies CASSSLQGRRTNYGYTF.

The CDR3 here is CASSIHDRGPQHF. The CDR3, as DNA: TGTGCCAGCAGTATACACGACAGGGGGCCCCAGCATTTT. V and J are TRBV12-3 or TRBV12-4 and TRBJ1-5; 8 positions match TRBD1. Trimming at V came to 5 bases and at J to 9 bases, leaving 6 bases not matched to a gene. CDR3 length: 13 residues.

This chain joins TRBV20-1 and TRBJ2-7, with TRBD2 matching over 9 bases. Germline trimming cut 6 bases from V and 6 bases from J; bases unmatched to any gene: 12. Germline assignment: CDR1 DFQATT and CDR2 SNEGSKA (reference sequence). The CDR3 is 14 amino acids. The CDR3: CSAPAGGPGFEQYF. As DNA, the CDR3 is TGCAGTGCCCCCGCGGGAGGGCCGGGTTTCGAGCAGTACTTC.

This clonotype was seen more than once but under ten times. This chain connects TRBV4-1 to TRBJ2-5; tentative D call: TRBD2 (5 bases). The germline V gene encodes CDR1 MGHRA and CDR2 YSYEKL. Trimming shortened V by 0 bases and J by 5 bases, and 13 bases separated the two germline ends. The CDR3 runs to 15 residues. The CDR3 DNA is TGCGCCAGCAGCCAAGATCAGGAGGTTAGGGAGACCCAGTACTTC. Its protein product is CASSQDQEVRETQYF.

In this sample, this clonotype turned up a few times. This chain joins TRBV6-1 and TRBJ2-3, with 7 bases fitting TRBD1. The V gene end was trimmed by 6 bases and the J gene end by 2 bases; junction bases not matched to a gene: 8. The CDR3 has 15 amino acids. The germline V gene encodes CDR1 MNHNS and CDR2 SASEGT. Here the CDR3 DNA reads TGTGCCAGCAGAAATAGGGGACAGTACACAGATACGCAGTATTTT. Amino acid sequence: CASRNRGQYTDTQYF.

The chain combines TRBV20-1 with TRBJ2-5, with 12 positions matching TRBD2. Germline CDR1 DFQATT, CDR2 SNEGSKA (reference sequence). The CDR3 extends over 17 amino acids. Losses at the gene ends were 3 bases for V and 7 bases for J; bases not matched to a gene: 15. The CDR3: CSASWASGGARVGTQYF. CDR3 coding DNA: TGCAGTGCTAGTTGGGCTAGCGGGGGGGCCAGGGTTGGGACCCAGTACTTC.

The rearrangement joins TRBV5-6 to TRBJ2-7; D unresolved. V dropped 3 bases and J dropped 3 bases, with 10 bases sitting between them. Germline V gives CDR1 SGHDT, CDR2 YYEEEE. CDR3 length: 13 residues. CDR3: CASSSGVNYEQYF. The CDR3 nucleotides are TGTGCCAGCAGCTCAGGAGTTAACTACGAGCAGTACTTC.

This clonotype was seen ten or more times. This chain uses TRBV7-8 with TRBJ1-1; D unclear. V was trimmed by 1 base and J by 0 bases, leaving 6 bases between them. Germline V CDR1 and CDR2: SGHVS, FQNEAQ. The CDR3 has 14 amino acids. The CDR3 DNA is TGTGCCAGCAGCTTAGTATTGATGAACACTGAAGCTTTCTTT. Translated, it gives CASSLVLMNTEAFF. Supplemented by reference TRBV7-8 and TRBJ1-1, the full variable domain reads GAGVSQSPRYKVAKRGQDVALRCDPISGHVSLFWYQQALGQGPEFLTYFQNEAQLDKSGLPSDRFFAERPEGSVSTLKIQRTQQEDSAVYLCASSLVLMNTEAFFGQGTRLTVV.

The V and J genes are TRBV9 and TRBJ2-5; no definite D call. There are 12 residues in the CDR3. Germline V lookup: CDR1 SGDLS, CDR2 YYNGEE. Trimming removed 0 bases at V and 4 bases at J, with 4 bases between. The CDR3 coding sequence is TGTGCCAGCAGCGTAGCGGGAGAGACCCAGTACTTC. It is translated as CASSVAGETQYF.

This clonotype was found many times. V and J are TRBV7-2 and TRBJ2-2; D possibly matches TRBD1 or TRBD2 (6 bases each). V shed 4 bases and J shed 4 bases, with 13 bases lying between them. This CDR3 has 15 residues. Germline V gene data show CDR1 as SGHTA and CDR2 as FQGNSA. The DNA of the CDR3 is TGTGCCAGCAGCTCTACGGGGGCGGGCACCGGGGAGCTGTTTTTT. This translates into CASSSTGAGTGELFF.

This clonotype was counted a few times. The chain employs TRBV5-1 and TRBJ2-3, with TRBD2 matching 7 bases. V lost 4 bases to trimming and J lost 4 bases; unmatched junction nucleotides: 6. This CDR3 is built from 14 residues. The V gene's germline CDR1 is SGHRS and CDR2 YFSETQ. The CDR3 reads CASSPRGLSDTQYF. CDR3 sequence (DNA): TGCGCCAGCAGCCCGCGGGGGTTGTCAGATACGCAGTATTTT.

There are a few counts of this clonotype. V and J are TRBV5-1 and TRBJ2-3, with TRBD2 identical over 11 bases. Germline values: CDR1 SGHRS, CDR2 YFSETQ. This CDR3 comprises 16 residues. Losses at the gene ends were 0 bases for V and 1 base for J; bases not matched to a gene: 1. The CDR3 spells CASSLALAGGTDTQYF. The CDR3 coding sequence is TGCGCCAGCAGCTTGGCACTAGCGGGAGGCACAGATACGCAGTATTTT. Together with reference TRBV5-1 and TRBJ2-3, the CDR3 gives the full variable domain: KAGVTQTPRYLIKTRGQQVTLSCSPISGHRSVSWYQQTPGQGLQFLFEYFSETQRNKGNFPGRFSGRQFSNSRSEMNVSTLELGDSALYLCASSLALAGGTDTQYFGPGTRLTVL.

There are a few counts of this clonotype. The chain joins TRBV14 to TRBJ2-7; 11 positions match TRBD1. CDR3 length: 17 amino acids. V dropped 1 base and J dropped 4; count of bases not matched to a gene: 9. Germline V gene sequence: CDR1 SGHDN, CDR2 FVKESK. This CDR3 is CASSQVGQDRGRYEQYF. The CDR3 DNA reads as TGTGCCAGCAGCCAAGTGGGGCAGGACAGGGGGCGGTACGAGCAGTACTTC.

This clonotype occurred once. The rearrangement uses TRBV11-3 and TRBJ2-2; no clear D. Germline CDR1 and CDR2: SGHNT and YENEEA. There are 13 residues in the CDR3. The V end lost 4 bases, the J end lost 6 bases, and 9 bases lay between the germline ends. The CDR3 sequence: CASSSGPPGELFF. The DNA of the CDR3 is TGTGCCAGCAGCTCCGGACCCCCCGGGGAGCTGTTTTTT.